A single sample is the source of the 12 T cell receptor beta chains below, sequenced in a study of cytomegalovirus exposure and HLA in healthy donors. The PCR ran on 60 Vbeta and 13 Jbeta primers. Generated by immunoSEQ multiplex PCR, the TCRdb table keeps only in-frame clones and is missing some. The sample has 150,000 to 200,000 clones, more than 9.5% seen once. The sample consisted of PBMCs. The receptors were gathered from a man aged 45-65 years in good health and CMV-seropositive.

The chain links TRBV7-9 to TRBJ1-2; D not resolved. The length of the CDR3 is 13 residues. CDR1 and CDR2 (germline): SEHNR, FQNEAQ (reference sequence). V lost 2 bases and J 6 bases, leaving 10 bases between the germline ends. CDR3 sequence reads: CASSLPGRDGYTF. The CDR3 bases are TGTGCCAGCAGCTTACCCGGGCGGGATGGCTACACCTTC.

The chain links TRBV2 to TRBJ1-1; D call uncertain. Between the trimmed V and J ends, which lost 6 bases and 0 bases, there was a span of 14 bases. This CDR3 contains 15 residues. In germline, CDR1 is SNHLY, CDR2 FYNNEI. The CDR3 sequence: CASRYTLTMNTEAFF. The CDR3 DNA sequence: TGTGCCAGCAGATACACCCTTACGATGAACACTGAAGCTTTCTTT.

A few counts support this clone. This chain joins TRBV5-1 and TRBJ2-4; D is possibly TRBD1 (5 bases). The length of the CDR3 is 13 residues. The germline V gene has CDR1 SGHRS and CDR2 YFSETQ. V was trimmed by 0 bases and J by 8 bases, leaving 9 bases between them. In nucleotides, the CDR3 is TGCGCCAGCAGCTTGGGGACATACGACATTCAGTACTTC. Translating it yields CASSLGTYDIQYF.

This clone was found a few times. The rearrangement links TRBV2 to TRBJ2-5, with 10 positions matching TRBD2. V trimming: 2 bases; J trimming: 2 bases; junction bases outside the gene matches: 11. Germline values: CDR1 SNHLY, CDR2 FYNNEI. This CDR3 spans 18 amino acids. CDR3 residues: CASSEMGSGGPEQETQYF. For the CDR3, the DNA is TGTGCCAGCAGTGAAATGGGTAGCGGGGGGCCCGAACAAGAGACCCAGTACTTC.

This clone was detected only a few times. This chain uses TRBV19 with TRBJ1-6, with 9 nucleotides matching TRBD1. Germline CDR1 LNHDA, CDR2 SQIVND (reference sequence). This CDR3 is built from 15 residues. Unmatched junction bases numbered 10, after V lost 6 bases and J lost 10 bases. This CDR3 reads CASSPRDRVDSPLHF. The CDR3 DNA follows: TGTGCCAGTAGCCCCCGGGACAGGGTAGACTCACCCCTCCACTTT. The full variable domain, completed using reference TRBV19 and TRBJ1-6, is DGGITQSPKYLFRKEGQNVTLSCEQNLNHDAMYWYRQDPGQGLRLIYYSQIVNDFQKGDIAEGYSVSREKKESFPLTVTSAQKNPTAFYLCASSPRDRVDSPLHFGNGTRLTVT.

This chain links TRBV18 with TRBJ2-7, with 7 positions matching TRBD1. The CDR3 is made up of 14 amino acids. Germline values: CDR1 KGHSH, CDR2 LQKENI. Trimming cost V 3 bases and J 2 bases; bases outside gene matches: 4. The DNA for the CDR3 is TGTGCCAGCTCACCCGGGACAGTTCCCTACGAGCAGTACGTC. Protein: CASSPGTVPYEQYV.

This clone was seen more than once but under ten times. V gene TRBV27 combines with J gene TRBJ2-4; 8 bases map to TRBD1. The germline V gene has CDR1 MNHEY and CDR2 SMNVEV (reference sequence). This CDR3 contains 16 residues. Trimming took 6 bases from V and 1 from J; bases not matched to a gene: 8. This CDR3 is CASRLTGDSAKNIQYF. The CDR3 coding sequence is TGTGCCAGCAGATTGACAGGGGATTCGGCCAAAAACATTCAGTACTTC.

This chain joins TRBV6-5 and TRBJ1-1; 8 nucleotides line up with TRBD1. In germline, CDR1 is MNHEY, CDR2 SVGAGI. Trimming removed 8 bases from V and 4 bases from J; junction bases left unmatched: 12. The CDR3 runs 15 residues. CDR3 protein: CASGLQGVKGTEAFF. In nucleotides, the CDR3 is TGTGCCAGCGGACTACAGGGGGTTAAGGGCACTGAAGCTTTCTTT.

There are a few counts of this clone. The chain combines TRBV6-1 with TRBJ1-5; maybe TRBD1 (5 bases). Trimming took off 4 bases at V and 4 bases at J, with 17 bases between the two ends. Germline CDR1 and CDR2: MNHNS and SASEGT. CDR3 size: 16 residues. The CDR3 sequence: CASSAARVLANQPQHF. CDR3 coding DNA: TGTGCCAGCAGTGCGGCCAGGGTATTAGCAAATCAGCCCCAGCATTTT.

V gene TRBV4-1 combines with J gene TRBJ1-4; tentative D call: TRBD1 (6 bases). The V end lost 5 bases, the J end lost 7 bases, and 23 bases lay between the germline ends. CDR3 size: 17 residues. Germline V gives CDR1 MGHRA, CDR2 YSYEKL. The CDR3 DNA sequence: TGCGCCAGCAGCTCACCCCGGGGGGGCCCTGCGGCTGAAAAACTGTTTTTT. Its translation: CASSSPRGGPAAEKLFF.

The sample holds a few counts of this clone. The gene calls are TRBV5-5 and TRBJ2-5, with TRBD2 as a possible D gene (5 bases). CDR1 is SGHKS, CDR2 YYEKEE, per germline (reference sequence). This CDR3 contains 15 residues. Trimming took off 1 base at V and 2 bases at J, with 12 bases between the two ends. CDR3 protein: CASSLLRGKQETQYF. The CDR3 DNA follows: TGTGCCAGCAGCTTGTTAAGAGGGAAACAAGAGACCCAGTACTTC.

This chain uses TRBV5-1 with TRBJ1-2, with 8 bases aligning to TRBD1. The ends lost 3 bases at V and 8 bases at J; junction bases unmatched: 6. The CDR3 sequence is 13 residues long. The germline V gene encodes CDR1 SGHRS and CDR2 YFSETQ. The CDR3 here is CASSSTGGLGYTF. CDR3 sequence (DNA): TGCGCCAGCAGCTCAACAGGGGGACTCGGCTACACCTTC.